This T cell receptor (beta chain) was profiled in a study of T cells in Graves' hyperthyroidism and ophthalmopathy. Germline assignment: CDR1 DFQATT and CDR2 SNEGSKA (reference sequence). Trimming at V came to 2 bases and at J to 0 bases, leaving 13 bases not matched to a gene. This CDR3 spans 19 amino acids. The CDR3 regions of TCR beta were amplified from RNA transcripts. First-round RT-PCR of the TCR CDR3 relied on the HTBI primer set. One entry per CDR3 protein, called by TCRdb with MiXCR from the multiplex PCR reads. The table has 600,000 to 700,000 distinct CDR3 sequences, 14% to 15% seen once. The sample comprised blood. The chain employs TRBV20-1 and TRBJ1-1, with 12 bases that match TRBD1. This TCR came from a woman aged 40 to 50 with Graves' ophthalmopathy. CDR3 DNA sequence: TGCAGTGCTAGACGTCTTGCTGGGACAGGGGGCCCCATGAACACTGAAGCTTTCTTT. Encoded protein: CSARRLAGTGGPMNTEAFF.